Below, 8 T cell receptor beta chains from the same sample are listed, as sequenced in a study of control samples from healthy donors and cancer patients. Assay: immunoSEQ multiplex PCR; the TCRdb copy retains only in-frame clones and omits some. The table includes about 150,000 clones, 94% detected once. The sequencing sample was made of blood. All receptors derive from a woman between 18 and 30 years old in good health.

The gene calls are TRBV24-1 and TRBJ1-3, with D possibly being TRBD1 (5 bases). Trimming left V 5 bases short and J 0 bases short, with 19 bases between. Germline values: CDR1 KGHDR, CDR2 SFDVKD. The CDR3 is 18 amino acids. The CDR3 reads CATSGGPGLSSSGNTIYF. The CDR3 DNA sequence: TGTGCCACCAGTGGGGGCCCGGGACTCTCGAGCTCTGGAAACACCATATATTTT.

This sequence joins TRBV2 and TRBJ1-3; a weak D match, TRBD1 (6 bases). Germline V lookup: CDR1 SNHLY, CDR2 FYNNEI. The length of the CDR3 is 14 residues. Trimming shortened V by 3 bases and J by 4 bases, and 10 bases separated the two germline ends. The CDR3 region is CASSERTGGNTIYF. The CDR3 DNA sequence: TGTGCCAGCAGTGAGCGTACAGGGGGAAACACCATATATTTT.

V usage is TRBV10-3 and J usage is TRBJ1-4; no clear D. The germline gives CDR1 ENHRY, CDR2 SYGVKD. V shed 0 bases and J shed 2 bases, with 10 bases lying between them. The length of the CDR3 is 16 residues. DNA of the CDR3: TGTGCCATCAGTGAGTCAGGGCCGGGCACTAATGAAAAACTGTTTTTT. Protein: CAISESGPGTNEKLFF.

The gene calls are TRBV19 and TRBJ2-5; D tentatively reads TRBD1 or TRBD2 (5 bases each). This CDR3 is built from 15 residues. V lost 8 bases to trimming and J lost 2 bases, with 18 bases between them. Germline values: CDR1 LNHDA, CDR2 SQIVND (reference sequence). The CDR3 is CASGGIRTLQETQYF. CDR3 nucleotide sequence: TGTGCCAGTGGAGGTATCAGGACACTACAAGAGACCCAGTACTTC. The full variable domain, completed using reference TRBV19 and TRBJ2-5, is DGGITQSPKYLFRKEGQNVTLSCEQNLNHDAMYWYRQDPGQGLRLIYYSQIVNDFQKGDIAEGYSVSREKKESFPLTVTSAQKNPTAFYLCASGGIRTLQETQYFGPGTRLLVL.

This clone was picked up one time. The genes are TRBV5-4 and TRBJ2-1, with D perhaps TRBD2 (5 bases). From germline, CDR1 is SGHNT and CDR2 YYREEE (reference sequence). The germline V and J ends were trimmed by 4 bases and 3 bases, with 20 bases remaining between them. The CDR3 totals 17 residues. CDR3 loop: CASSHLNLGLNYNEQFF. DNA for the CDR3: TGTGCCAGCAGCCACTTAAATTTAGGACTGAACTACAATGAGCAGTTCTTC.

The V and J genes are TRBV6-5 and TRBJ2-3; 7 nucleotides match TRBD1. The CDR3 sequence is 14 residues long. Per germline, CDR1 MNHEY and CDR2 SVGAGI. The V segment lost 3 bases and the J segment 6 bases; nucleotides outside the gene matches: 6. CDR3 loop: CASSYNRGSDTQYF. In nucleotides, the CDR3 is TGTGCCAGCAGTTATAACAGGGGATCGGATACGCAGTATTTT.

The CDR3 bases are TGTGCCAGCATCGGGACAGGACTTTATAGCAATCAGCCCCAGCATTTT. This translates into CASIGTGLYSNQPQHF. This chain uses TRBV28 with TRBJ1-5, with 8 bases aligning to TRBD1. The CDR3 covers 16 residues. J was trimmed by 0 bases and V by 7 bases; bases with no gene match: 8. Germline V gives CDR1 MDHEN, CDR2 SYDVKM.

V and J are TRBV5-4 and TRBJ1-1, with D unresolved. Per germline, CDR1 SGHNT and CDR2 YYREEE (reference sequence). The length of the CDR3 is 17 residues. Trimming removed 4 bases from V and 3 bases from J, with 22 bases in between. The chain's CDR3 is CASSHPSWGIKDTEAFF. In DNA, the CDR3 is TGTGCCAGCAGCCATCCTTCGTGGGGTATTAAAGACACTGAAGCTTTCTTT.